The clone carrying this T cell receptor beta chain has more than one count but fewer than ten. Its antigen is currently unknown. Library construction involved attaching unique molecular identifiers to individual cDNA molecules, which allowed quantitative, reproducible TCR counting. Original analysis: 96,000 or so TCRs per sample was the median, with a range of roughly 20,000 to 700,000. TCRdb ran MiXCR on the RACE reads and lists one entry per CDR3 protein. TCRdb, not the original authors, processed these V and J calls. Among about 34,000 distinct CDR3 sequences listed, about 5.5% were seen once. The CDR3 runs 14 residues. The germline V gene has CDR1 MNHEY and CDR2 SVGAGI. V lost 4 bases to trimming and J lost 4 bases; unmatched junction nucleotides: 6. These data come from a study of human T cells and chemical hapten exposure. Whole-study context: The study traced per-sample TCR yield variation mainly to small differences in pooled library volumes.

Time point described: healthy volunteer bleed at 6 weeks. The authors' total RNA extraction used unfractionated whole blood. Study results and caveats: Following DPC sensitization, TCRs present above 1 in 1000 frequency showed no change.

The sequenced sample was whole blood. The origin of this receptor is a human donor in good health. Some clones in this sample may be carry-over from other donors' samples. The chain combines TRBV6-5 with TRBJ1-2; 7 bases map to TRBD1. CDR3 protein: CASSSGQATYGYTF. The DNA of the CDR3 is TGTGCCAGCAGTTCCGGACAGGCCACCTATGGCTACACCTTC.